This paragraph reports one T cell receptor beta chain. These data come from a study of technical replicates of blood from a handful of donors. This CDR3 is 16 amino acids long. After removal of 6 bases from V and 9 bases from J, the junction contained 14 bases not matched to a gene. Germline assignment: CDR1 SEHNR and CDR2 FQNEAQ (reference sequence). Using immunoSEQ multiplex PCR, the repertoire was profiled, and TCRdb retains in-frame clones only, with some absent. The sample records approximately 73,000 clones, 93% being singletons. This rearrangement joins TRBV7-9 to TRBJ2-1; 10 nucleotides agree with TRBD2. Sample: T cells isolated from PBMCs. The sequence was obtained from a human donor in good health. In DNA, the CDR3 is TGTGCCAGCAGTTCGTCGCCCGGGACTAGCGTGGGTGAGCAGTTCTTC. The encoded protein is CASSSSPGTSVGEQFF.